Listed here are 27 T cell receptor beta chains from one sample, sequenced in a study of blood T cell repertoires in COVID-19. The method was immunoSEQ multiplex PCR; TCRdb's version includes in-frame clones alone and lacks a portion of them. The data contain about 380,000 clones, around 87% of them seen just once; the ten biggest clones take up approximately 1.2%. Material: PBMCs or T cells enriched from blood (not recorded which). The receptors shown here come from a young man who had recovered from COVID-19.

The chain has TRBV5-6 and TRBJ1-5; 10 bases are a match to TRBD1. The germline CDR1 and CDR2 sequences are SGHDT and YYEEEE. The CDR3 loop spans 13 amino acids. The V and J ends lost 9 bases and 4 bases, in that order; junction bases with no gene match: 4. DNA for the CDR3: TGTGCCAACACGGGACAGGGGAATCAGCCCCAGCATTTT. As protein: CANTGQGNQPQHF. Looking up the rest from reference TRBV5-6 and TRBJ1-5 gives the full variable domain: DAGVTQSPTHLIKTRGQQVTLRCSPKSGHDTVSWYQQALGQGPQFIFQYYEEEERQRGNFPDRFSGHQFPNYSSELNVNALLLGDSALYLCANTGQGNQPQHFGDGTRLSIL.

The chain links TRBV7-9 to TRBJ2-3; D is perhaps TRBD1 (6 bases). In germline, CDR1 is SEHNR, CDR2 FQNEAQ (reference sequence). With 0 bases removed from V and 5 bases from J, the gap between germline ends came to 15 bases. This CDR3 comprises 16 residues. The DNA for the CDR3 is TGTGCCAGCAGCTTAGCGAAGACAGGTTGGGGAGATACGCAGTATTTT. It is translated as CASSLAKTGWGDTQYF.

This clone was seen only once. Other DNA sequences within the sample encode an identical CDR3. V gene TRBV5-6 combines with J gene TRBJ1-2; 7 bases are shared with TRBD1. The V segment lost 4 bases and the J segment 6 bases; nucleotides outside the gene matches: 6. Germline CDR1 is SGHDT and CDR2 is YYEEEE. This CDR3 has 13 residues. The CDR3 protein is CASSLRQGDGYTF. CDR3 DNA sequence: TGTGCCAGCAGCCTGCGACAGGGTGATGGCTACACCTTC.

The genes are TRBV3-1 (or the pseudogene TRBV3-2) and TRBJ2-2; perhaps TRBD2 as D (6 bases). V lost 4 bases and J lost 3, with 9 bases in between. Germline assignment: CDR1 LGHDT and CDR2 YNNKEL (reference sequence). The CDR3 length is 14 residues. The CDR3 bases are TGTGCCAGCAGCCCCCGGGGGTACACCGGGGAGCTGTTTTTT. Translated: CASSPRGYTGELFF.

V and J are TRBV5-5 and TRBJ2-2; a weak D match, TRBD1 (5 bases). The CDR3 covers 16 residues. CDR1 and CDR2 (germline): SGHKS, YYEKEE (reference sequence). Trimming took 1 base from V and 0 from J, leaving 10 bases between them. In DNA form, the CDR3 reads TGTGCCAGCAGCTTGTATGGGGCAGCGAACACCGGGGAGCTGTTTTTT. Translation: CASSLYGAANTGELFF.

V and J are TRBV7-8 and TRBJ2-5; a possible D gene is TRBD1 (6 bases). The CDR3 covers 15 residues. The germline V gene has CDR1 SGHVS and CDR2 FQNEAQ. V lost 1 base to trimming and J lost 3 bases, with 12 bases between them. The CDR3 loop reads CASSLGSSGEETQYF. In DNA, the CDR3 is TGTGCCAGCAGCTTAGGTTCGTCAGGGGAAGAGACCCAGTACTTC.

The chain carries TRBV10-2 and TRBJ1-1; D gene ambiguous. Looked up from germline, CDR1 is WSHSY and CDR2 is SAAADI. Trimming cost V 5 bases and J 1 base, with 5 bases left between them. This CDR3 is 12 amino acids long. CDR3 loop: CASSNQNTEAFF. The CDR3 DNA follows: TGCGCCAGCAGTAATCAGAACACTGAAGCTTTCTTT.

The chain links TRBV11-2 to TRBJ1-4, with D perhaps matching TRBD1 (5 bases). The CDR3 spans 12 residues. CDR1 and CDR2 (germline): SGHAT, FQNNGV. Trimming pared 5 bases from V and 8 bases from J, leaving 9 bases between. This chain's CDR3 is CASSQQAEKLFF. The CDR3 nucleotides are TGTGCCAGCAGCCAACAGGCGGAAAAACTGTTTTTT. Full variable domain (outside the CDR3, taken from reference TRBV11-2 and TRBJ1-4): EAGVAQSPRYKIIEKRQSVAFWCNPISGHATLYWYQQILGQGPKLLIQFQNNGVVDDSQLPKDRFSAERLKGVDSTLKIQPAKLEDSAVYLCASSQQAEKLFFGSGTQLSVL.

This clone was observed once. The J gene is TRBJ1-1, the V gene TRBV9; TRBD1 might be the D (6 bases). In germline, CDR1 is SGDLS, CDR2 YYNGEE. Trimming pared 2 bases from V and 0 bases from J, leaving 11 bases between. The CDR3 loop spans 15 amino acids. Here the CDR3 reads CASSVEDSMNTEAFF. The CDR3 nucleotides are TGTGCCAGCAGCGTTGAGGACAGCATGAACACTGAAGCTTTCTTT.

The rearrangement joins TRBV18 to TRBJ1-2; unclear D gene. The V and J ends lost 6 bases and 6 bases respectively, with 29 bases between them. Germline V CDR1 and CDR2: KGHSH, LQKENI. CDR3 length: 18 residues. This chain's CDR3 is CASSSEIQAGFGSDGYTF. CDR3 coding DNA: TGTGCCAGCTCGTCAGAGATCCAGGCCGGATTTGGGTCCGATGGCTACACCTTC.

The V gene is TRBV19, the J gene TRBJ2-3; 7 nucleotides line up with TRBD2. The germline V gene encodes CDR1 LNHDA and CDR2 SQIVND (reference sequence). This CDR3 contains 15 residues. Germline trimming cut 4 bases from V and 4 bases from J; bases unmatched to any gene: 8. CDR3 protein: CASSRGGYGADTQYF. CDR3 in DNA: TGTGCCAGTAGTAGGGGAGGGTATGGGGCAGATACGCAGTATTTT.

The V call is TRBV6-4, the J call TRBJ1-3; weak D call: TRBD1 (5 bases). Germline CDR1 reads MRHNA; CDR2 reads SNTAGT. The CDR3 extends over 17 amino acids. V dropped 6 bases and J dropped 0 bases, with 18 bases sitting between them. The CDR3 DNA reads TGTGCCAGCAGACCAATGGGACTTCCAAGCTCTGGAAACACCATATATTTT. Protein sequence: CASRPMGLPSSGNTIYF.

The V and J genes are TRBV30 and TRBJ1-1; no definite D call. The V gene lost 2 bases and the J gene lost 6 bases, with 10 bases spanning the gap. Germline values: CDR1 GTSNPN, CDR2 SVGIG (reference sequence). The CDR3 runs 12 residues. The CDR3 spells CAWSLGVSEAFF. The CDR3, as DNA: TGTGCCTGGAGTCTCGGGGTATCTGAAGCTTTCTTT.

The gene calls are TRBV19 and TRBJ2-5, with a tentative D call TRBD2 (5 bases). This CDR3 comprises 14 residues. Germline CDR1 and CDR2: LNHDA and SQIVND (reference sequence). Trimming removed 6 bases from V and 2 bases from J, with 13 bases in between. CDR3 in amino acids: CASRLNGIQETQYF. In nucleotides, the CDR3 is TGTGCCAGTAGGCTAAACGGGATACAAGAGACCCAGTACTTC.

The rearrangement uses TRBV7-9 and TRBJ2-3; D might be TRBD1 (6 bases). Trimming took off 5 bases at V and 3 bases at J, with 12 bases between the two ends. This CDR3 spans 14 amino acids. Germline CDR1 reads SEHNR; CDR2 reads FQNEAQ (reference sequence). The CDR3 is CASSPGVRTDTQYF. Written as DNA, the CDR3 is TGTGCCAGCAGCCCAGGGGTAAGGACAGATACGCAGTATTTT.

The chain recombines TRBV5-1 with TRBJ1-2, with 8 bases matching TRBD1. CDR3 length: 17 residues. After removal of 4 bases from V and 1 base from J, the junction contained 12 bases not matched to a gene. The germline V gene has CDR1 SGHRS and CDR2 YFSETQ. The CDR3 coding sequence is TGCGCCAGCAGCCCTACTTACCGGGACAGGTTTAACTATGGCTACACCTTC. Its translation: CASSPTYRDRFNYGYTF.

This clone appeared a single time. This chain joins TRBV30 and TRBJ1-4, with 7 bases aligning to TRBD1. Germline V gene lookup returns CDR1 GTSNPN and CDR2 SVGIG (reference sequence). Unmatched junction bases numbered 10, after V lost 4 bases and J lost 2 bases. This CDR3 has 16 residues. In nucleotides, the CDR3 is TGTGCCTGGAACCCTGACAGGGTGCCGACTAATGAAAAACTGTTTTTT. Its translation: CAWNPDRVPTNEKLFF.

The rearrangement links TRBV5-1 to TRBJ1-3, with 8 nucleotides matching TRBD1. CDR3 size: 17 residues. With V trimmed by 0 bases and J by 0 bases, 5 bases remained unmatched. Per germline, CDR1 SGHRS and CDR2 YFSETQ. The CDR3 bases are TGCGCCAGCAGCTTGGTTCAGGGGGCCAGCTCTGGAAACACCATATATTTT. Amino acids: CASSLVQGASSGNTIYF.

The chain uses TRBV7-9 and TRBJ2-7, with 8 bases aligning to TRBD2. Trimming cost V 5 bases and J 5 bases; bases outside gene matches: 11. The CDR3 runs to 15 residues. In germline, CDR1 is SEHNR, CDR2 FQNEAQ (reference sequence). DNA of the CDR3: TGTGCCAGCAGCCCTCCAAGCGGGGGTATCGACGAGCAGTACTTC. This encodes CASSPPSGGIDEQYF.

The chain couples TRBV15 to TRBJ2-7, with D maybe TRBD2 (6 bases). Germline CDR1 LNHNV, CDR2 YYDKDF (reference sequence). The ends were cut back, 3 bases at V and 3 bases at J, with 15 bases in the middle. This CDR3 is built from 15 residues. The CDR3 is CATSSSPGAYYEQYF. The CDR3 DNA follows: TGTGCCACCAGCAGTTCACCGGGAGCCTACTACGAGCAGTACTTC.

The chain has TRBV4-1 and TRBJ1-6; 9 positions match TRBD1. The CDR3 spans 15 residues. V shed 0 bases, J shed 9 bases, and the junction held 3 bases outside the gene matches. Germline V CDR1 and CDR2: MGHRA, YSYEKL. As DNA, the CDR3 is TGCGCCAGCAGCCAAGAGGGGACAGGGTTTTCACCCCTCCACTTT. It specifies CASSQEGTGFSPLHF.

The CDR3 loop is CASSPSTGETYGYTF. Here the CDR3 DNA reads TGCGCCAGCAGCCCCTCTACAGGGGAGACTTATGGCTACACCTTC. The gene calls are TRBV5-1 and TRBJ1-2, with 7 bases identical to TRBD1. This CDR3 comprises 15 residues. Per the germline V gene, CDR1 is SGHRS and CDR2 is YFSETQ. V shed 4 bases and J 5 bases; nucleotides not matched to a gene: 11.

The sample holds one count of this clone. Different DNA sequences within this sample yield the same CDR3. The chain has TRBV4-1 and TRBJ1-5; D not resolved. The germline V gene encodes CDR1 MGHRA and CDR2 YSYEKL. The CDR3 covers 13 residues. V was pared by 0 bases and J by 5 bases, with 5 bases between. In nucleotides, the CDR3 is TGCGCCAGCAGCCAAGATAGAGATCAGCCCCAGCATTTT. Translation gives CASSQDRDQPQHF.

This clone was observed a handful of times. V and J are TRBV6-5 and TRBJ1-5; 7 bases are a match to TRBD1. Germline CDR1 MNHEY, CDR2 SVGAGI. There are 14 residues in the CDR3. J lost 6 bases, V lost 8 bases, and 10 bases had no gene match. In DNA form, the CDR3 reads TGTGCCAGCGTGTCCCGACAGGGACCTCAGCCCCAGCATTTT. Its protein product is CASVSRQGPQPQHF.

The CDR3 is CASSLTRTGNSPLHF. CDR3 DNA sequence: TGTGCCAGCAGTTTAACCAGGACAGGGAATTCACCCCTCCACTTT. The rearrangement links TRBV28 to TRBJ1-6; 8 bases align to TRBD1. The CDR3 spans 15 residues. Germline V lookup: CDR1 MDHEN, CDR2 SYDVKM. The J segment lost 7 bases and the V segment lost 2 bases, leaving 4 bases of the junction unmatched.

The chain employs TRBV9 and TRBJ2-5; D is uncertain. V gave up 4 bases and J gave up 4 bases, with 14 bases separating them. Germline assignment: CDR1 SGDLS and CDR2 YYNGEE. The CDR3 is 14 amino acids. In DNA, the CDR3 is TGTGCCAGCAGCTCCGAAGGAGTTCGAGAGACCCAGTACTTC. It yields the protein CASSSEGVRETQYF.

About this clone: This same CDR3 is encoded by further DNA sequences in the sample. The chain combines TRBV18 with TRBJ2-7, with 12 bases matching TRBD1. The V segment lost 3 bases and the J segment 5 bases; nucleotides outside the gene matches: 5. CDR1 is KGHSH, CDR2 LQKENI, per germline. This CDR3 contains 15 residues. The CDR3 coding sequence is TGTGCCAGCTCACCGCCTGGGACAGGGGGCGACGAGCAGTACTTC. Translating gives CASSPPGTGGDEQYF.